A selection of T cell receptor beta chains follows, all from one sample in a study of shared clonotypes between healthy human individuals. Method: immunoSEQ multiplex PCR; TCRdb's copy keeps in-frame clones and lacks some. The table shows 650,000 to 800,000 clones, with 92% occurring only once. Sequencing used naive CD8+ T cells sorted from blood. The source is a man aged 25 to 45 in good health. Both conserved end residues are part of each CDR3. Fields, in order: clone size, D gene, J gene, V gene, CDR3 DNA, CDR3 protein. D genes are given only for firm matches. Some rows have no size entry. The others give once, few or many, or a class for an expanded clone.

clone_size: NA; d_call: NA; j_call: TRBJ2-3; v_call: TRBV7-9; cdr3_nt: TGTGCCAGCAGCTTCCCGACAGATACGCAGTATTTT; cdr3_aa: CASSFPTDTQYF
clone_size: NA; d_call: TRBD2; j_call: TRBJ2-3; v_call: TRBV4-1; cdr3_nt: TGCGCCAGCAGCCAAGAAGTAGCGGGTTCCACAGATACGCAGTATTTT; cdr3_aa: CASSQEVAGSTDTQYF
clone_size: NA; d_call: NA; j_call: TRBJ2-5; v_call: TRBV9; cdr3_nt: TGTGCCAGCAGCGAGGACAGTTTCGAAGAGACCCAGTACTTC; cdr3_aa: CASSEDSFEETQYF
clone_size: NA; d_call: NA; j_call: TRBJ2-7; v_call: TRBV7-9; cdr3_nt: TGTGCCAGCAGCCTAGGGACTCTAGAGGCGTACTTC; cdr3_aa: CASSLGTLEAYF
clone_size: NA; d_call: NA; j_call: TRBJ2-2; v_call: TRBV6-1; cdr3_nt: TGTGCCAGCAGTGAAATCGGTAGGAACACCGGGGAGCTGTTTTTT; cdr3_aa: CASSEIGRNTGELFF
clone_size: once; d_call: TRBD1; j_call: TRBJ1-1; v_call: TRBV19; cdr3_nt: TGTGCCAGTAGTCCTCCTTGGATCCGGGACAGGGACGTACGGGCTGAAGCTTTCTTT; cdr3_aa: CASSPPWIRDRDVRAEAFF
clone_size: NA; d_call: TRBD2; j_call: TRBJ2-2; v_call: TRBV7-6; cdr3_nt: TGTGCCAGCAGCTCTAGCGGGAGGGCCCTTTTCACCGGGGAGCTGTTTTTT; cdr3_aa: CASSSSGRALFTGELFF
clone_size: NA; d_call: NA; j_call: TRBJ2-2; v_call: TRBV7-6; cdr3_nt: TGTGCCAGCAGACCTGTCACCGGGGAGCTGTTTTTT; cdr3_aa: CASRPVTGELFF
clone_size: NA; d_call: NA; j_call: TRBJ2-7; v_call: TRBV7-9; cdr3_nt: TGTGCCAGCAGCCCCCTTACCCCGCAGGGACTTTACTTC; cdr3_aa: CASSPLTPQGLYF
clone_size: NA; d_call: NA; j_call: TRBJ2-1; v_call: TRBV11-2; cdr3_nt: TGTGCCAGCAGCCTGCACGCCCTCCGTGAGCAGTTCTTC; cdr3_aa: CASSLHALREQFF
clone_size: NA; d_call: NA; j_call: TRBJ2-7; v_call: TRBV10-3; cdr3_nt: TGTGCCATCAGTGAGCCGGACGGACCGATCTCCTACGAGCAGTACTTC; cdr3_aa: CAISEPDGPISYEQYF
clone_size: NA; d_call: NA; j_call: TRBJ2-5; v_call: TRBV11-2; cdr3_nt: TGTGCCAGCAGCTTATTACTAGCTTGGGAGACCCAGTACTTC; cdr3_aa: CASSLLLAWETQYF
clone_size: NA; d_call: TRBD1; j_call: TRBJ2-5; v_call: TRBV27; cdr3_nt: TGTGCCAGCAGTCGACAGGGGAGGTGGGAGACCCAGTACTTC; cdr3_aa: CASSRQGRWETQYF
clone_size: NA; d_call: NA; j_call: TRBJ2-4; v_call: TRBV13; cdr3_nt: TGTGCCAGCAGCCCCCGTCCCTCCGCCAAAAACATTCAGTACTTC; cdr3_aa: CASSPRPSAKNIQYF
clone_size: NA; d_call: NA; j_call: TRBJ2-1; v_call: TRBV11-1; cdr3_nt: TGTGCCAGCAGCCAAGGGCGCTTAGGTGAGCAGTTCTTC; cdr3_aa: CASSQGRLGEQFF
clone_size: NA; d_call: TRBD1; j_call: TRBJ2-1; v_call: TRBV7-7; cdr3_nt: TGTGCTAGCAGCTTAATCCCACGTCCCGGGACAGGGGTCGAGCAGTTCTTC; cdr3_aa: CASSLIPRPGTGVEQFF
clone_size: NA; d_call: NA; j_call: TRBJ1-1; v_call: TRBV16; cdr3_nt: TGTGCCAGCAGCCAGGGGTCCACTGAAGCTTTCTTT; cdr3_aa: CASSQGSTEAFF
clone_size: NA; d_call: NA; j_call: TRBJ1-1; v_call: TRBV19; cdr3_nt: TGTGCCAGTAGGATGGGAAACACTGAAGCTTTCTTT; cdr3_aa: CASRMGNTEAFF
clone_size: NA; d_call: NA; j_call: TRBJ2-5; v_call: TRBV27; cdr3_nt: TGTGCCAGCAGTTTACTAGGGGACGAAGAGACCCAGTACTTC; cdr3_aa: CASSLLGDEETQYF
clone_size: NA; d_call: NA; j_call: TRBJ2-3; v_call: TRBV11-2; cdr3_nt: TGTGCCAGCGGAGGGGACTCCCATCTGACCGGGCCAGATACGCAGTATTTT; cdr3_aa: CASGGDSHLTGPDTQYF
clone_size: NA; d_call: NA; j_call: TRBJ1-1; v_call: TRBV9; cdr3_nt: TGTGCCAGCAGCGTCGGGGGCCCGAACACTGAAGCTTTCTTT; cdr3_aa: CASSVGGPNTEAFF
clone_size: NA; d_call: TRBD1; j_call: TRBJ1-5; v_call: TRBV13; cdr3_nt: TGTGCCAGCAGCTTAGGTGGACAGGGTGTCAGTCAGCCCCAGCATTTT; cdr3_aa: CASSLGGQGVSQPQHF
clone_size: NA; d_call: NA; j_call: TRBJ2-7; v_call: TRBV7-2; cdr3_nt: TGTGCCAGCAGCTTAGGGAAGGCGTACGAGCAGTACTTC; cdr3_aa: CASSLGKAYEQYF
clone_size: once; d_call: TRBD1; j_call: TRBJ1-2; v_call: TRBV27; cdr3_nt: TGTGCCAGCAGTTTAGAACAGGGGGGCAGAGGCTACACCTTC; cdr3_aa: CASSLEQGGRGYTF
clone_size: few; d_call: NA; j_call: TRBJ1-2; v_call: TRBV6-1; cdr3_nt: TGTGCCACCACGAAGGGTATTGGCTACACCTTC; cdr3_aa: CATTKGIGYTF
clone_size: once; d_call: TRBD2; j_call: TRBJ2-3; v_call: TRBV25-1; cdr3_nt: TGTGCCAGCAGTTCACCCATAGCGGGTTATTCAGATACGCAGTATTTT; cdr3_aa: CASSSPIAGYSDTQYF
clone_size: NA; d_call: TRBD2; j_call: TRBJ2-3; v_call: TRBV28; cdr3_nt: TGTGCCAGCAGTCCTCCGGGGAGGGCCAGGGATACGCAGTATTTT; cdr3_aa: CASSPPGRARDTQYF
clone_size: few; d_call: NA; j_call: TRBJ2-5; v_call: TRBV7-8; cdr3_nt: TGTGCCAGCAGCCCTAAAGAGACCCAGTACTTC; cdr3_aa: CASSPKETQYF
clone_size: NA; d_call: NA; j_call: TRBJ2-1; v_call: TRBV19; cdr3_nt: TGTGCCAGTACTAACGGGTGGGCCAATGAGCAGTTCTTC; cdr3_aa: CASTNGWANEQFF
clone_size: NA; d_call: NA; j_call: TRBJ2-7; v_call: TRBV14; cdr3_nt: TGTGCCAGCAGCCAAGAAGGGGTATACTACGAGCAGTACTTC; cdr3_aa: CASSQEGVYYEQYF
clone_size: NA; d_call: NA; j_call: TRBJ2-3; v_call: TRBV19; cdr3_nt: TGTGCCAGTAGTTCAGACAGGCGCGCCCCAGATACGCAGTATTTT; cdr3_aa: CASSSDRRAPDTQYF
clone_size: NA; d_call: TRBD2; j_call: TRBJ2-3; v_call: TRBV7-8; cdr3_nt: TGTGCCAGTCTTGGCGGGAGGGGAGATACGCAGTATTTT; cdr3_aa: CASLGGRGDTQYF
clone_size: NA; d_call: NA; j_call: TRBJ1-1; v_call: TRBV6-5; cdr3_nt: TGTGCCAGCAGTTACTCTGCAGGCACTGAAGCTTTCTTT; cdr3_aa: CASSYSAGTEAFF